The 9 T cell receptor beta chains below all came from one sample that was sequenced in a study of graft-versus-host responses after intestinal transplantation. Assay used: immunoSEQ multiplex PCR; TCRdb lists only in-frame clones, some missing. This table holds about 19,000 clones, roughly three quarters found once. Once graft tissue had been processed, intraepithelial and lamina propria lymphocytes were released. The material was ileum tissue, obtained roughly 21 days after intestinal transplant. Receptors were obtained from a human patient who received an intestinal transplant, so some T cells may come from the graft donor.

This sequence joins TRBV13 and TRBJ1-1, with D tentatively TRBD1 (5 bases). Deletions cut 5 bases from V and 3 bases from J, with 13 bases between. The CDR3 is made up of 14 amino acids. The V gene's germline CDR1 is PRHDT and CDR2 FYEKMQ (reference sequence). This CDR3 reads CASSGGVWDTEAFF. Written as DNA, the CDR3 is TGTGCCAGCAGCGGAGGGGTCTGGGACACTGAAGCTTTCTTT.

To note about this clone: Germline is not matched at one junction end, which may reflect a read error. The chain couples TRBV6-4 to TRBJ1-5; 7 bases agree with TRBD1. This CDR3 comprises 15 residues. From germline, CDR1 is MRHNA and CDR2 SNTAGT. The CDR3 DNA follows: TGTGCCAGCAGTGATTCTGGGGACAGCAGTCAGCCCCAGCATTTT. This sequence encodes CASSDSGDSSQPQHF.

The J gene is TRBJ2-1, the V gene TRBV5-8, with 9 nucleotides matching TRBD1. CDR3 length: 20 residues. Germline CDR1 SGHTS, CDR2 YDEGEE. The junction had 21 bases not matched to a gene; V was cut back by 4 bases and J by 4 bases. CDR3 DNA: TGTGCCAGCAGCCCGAAGCCTAGACACAACAGGGGGCGGCCGTACAATGAGCAGTTCTTC. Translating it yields CASSPKPRHNRGRPYNEQFF.

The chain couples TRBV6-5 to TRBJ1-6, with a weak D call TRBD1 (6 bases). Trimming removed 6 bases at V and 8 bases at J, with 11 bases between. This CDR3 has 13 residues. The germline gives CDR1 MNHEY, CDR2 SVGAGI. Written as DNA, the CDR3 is TGTGCCAGCAGGGTACAGGGTGATTCACCCCTCCACTTT. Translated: CASRVQGDSPLHF.

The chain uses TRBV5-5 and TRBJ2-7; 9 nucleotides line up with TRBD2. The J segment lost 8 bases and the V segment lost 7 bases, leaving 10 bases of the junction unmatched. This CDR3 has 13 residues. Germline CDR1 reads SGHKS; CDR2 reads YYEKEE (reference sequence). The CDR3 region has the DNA TGTGCCAGCTCTTTTGGGACTAGCAATCAGCAGTACTTC. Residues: CASSFGTSNQQYF.

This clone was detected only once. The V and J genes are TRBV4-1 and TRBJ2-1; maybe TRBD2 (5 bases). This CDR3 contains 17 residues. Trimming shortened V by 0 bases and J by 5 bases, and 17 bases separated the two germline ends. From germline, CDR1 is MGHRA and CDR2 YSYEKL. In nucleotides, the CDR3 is TGCGCCAGCAGCCAAGATGATTGGCTAGCTGTTAACAATGAGCAGTTCTTC. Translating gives CASSQDDWLAVNNEQFF.

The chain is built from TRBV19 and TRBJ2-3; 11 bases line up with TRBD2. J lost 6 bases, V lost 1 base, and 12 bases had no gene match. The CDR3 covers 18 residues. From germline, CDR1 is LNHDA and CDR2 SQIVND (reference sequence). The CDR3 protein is CASSIVPTSGDLRDTQYF. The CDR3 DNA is TGTGCCAGTAGTATAGTCCCGACTAGCGGGGATCTCCGGGATACGCAGTATTTT.

CDR3 nucleotide sequence: TGTGCCAGCTCCCGAAGAGACTACCGCACAGATACGCAGTATTTT. Its protein is CASSRRDYRTDTQYF. V gene TRBV6-5 combines with J gene TRBJ2-3; perhaps TRBD2 as D (5 bases). The CDR3 runs to 15 residues. V gave up 8 bases and J gave up 1 base, with 16 bases separating them. CDR1 is MNHEY, CDR2 SVGAGI, per germline.

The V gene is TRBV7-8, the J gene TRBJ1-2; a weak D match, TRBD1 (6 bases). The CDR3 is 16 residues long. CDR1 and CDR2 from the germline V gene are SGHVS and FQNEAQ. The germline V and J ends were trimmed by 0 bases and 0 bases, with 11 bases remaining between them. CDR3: CASSLAPRTANYGYTF. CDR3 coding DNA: TGTGCCAGCAGCTTAGCCCCCCGGACAGCTAACTATGGCTACACCTTC. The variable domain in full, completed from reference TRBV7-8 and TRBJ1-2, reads GAGVSQSPRYKVAKRGQDVALRCDPISGHVSLFWYQQALGQGPEFLTYFQNEAQLDKSGLPSDRFFAERPEGSVSTLKIQRTQQEDSAVYLCASSLAPRTANYGYTFGSGTRLTVV.